Listed here are 32 T cell receptor beta chains from one sample, sequenced in a study of T cells after somatic rescue of genetic block. Repertoires were generated with immunoSEQ multiplex PCR, while TCRdb's copy carries only in-frame clones and drops some. The table records 95,000 to 120,000 clones, 75% to 95% of them present only once. Sequencing was performed on peripheral blood mononuclear cells (PBMCs). These receptors were obtained from a woman younger than 30.

The chain carries TRBV7-2 and TRBJ2-7; 11 positions match TRBD2. J gave up 2 bases and V 5 bases, and 5 bases lay outside the gene matches. The CDR3 runs 15 residues. Germline CDR1 is SGHTA and CDR2 is FQGNSA. As DNA, the CDR3 is TGTGCCAGCAGCCCTAGCGGGGGGTTTCCCTACGAGCAGTACTTC. This gives the protein CASSPSGGFPYEQYF.

The chain joins TRBV5-1 to TRBJ2-3; D is ambiguous. V was trimmed by 2 bases and J by 3 bases, leaving 13 bases between them. CDR3 length: 15 amino acids. Germline V CDR1 and CDR2: SGHRS, YFSETQ. The CDR3 sequence: CASSFRQTLTDTQYF. The CDR3 DNA reads TGCGCCAGCAGCTTTCGGCAGACCCTTACAGATACGCAGTATTTT. Supplemented by reference TRBV5-1 and TRBJ2-3, the full variable domain reads KAGVTQTPRYLIKTRGQQVTLSCSPISGHRSVSWYQQTPGQGLQFLFEYFSETQRNKGNFPGRFSGRQFSNSRSEMNVSTLELGDSALYLCASSFRQTLTDTQYFGPGTRLTVL.

This chain's CDR3 is CSVEGDMYGYTF. The CDR3 DNA reads as TGCAGCGTTGAGGGGGACATGTATGGCTACACCTTC. The chain joins TRBV29-1 to TRBJ1-2, with TRBD1 as a possible D gene (6 bases). CDR1 and CDR2 from the germline V gene are SQVTM and ANQGSEA. The V and J ends lost 3 bases and 5 bases respectively, with 10 bases between them. CDR3 length: 12 amino acids.

This chain links TRBV6-1 with TRBJ2-2, with D possibly matching TRBD2 (5 bases). This CDR3 has 14 amino acids. In germline, CDR1 is MNHNS, CDR2 SASEGT. The V gene lost 4 bases and the J gene lost 4 bases, with 10 bases spanning the gap. Here the CDR3 DNA reads TGTGCCAGCAGTGCCTCGGCGGGCACCGGGGAGCTGTTTTTT. The encoded protein is CASSASAGTGELFF.

The gene calls are TRBV30 and TRBJ2-7, with 9 bases lining up with TRBD1. J was trimmed by 0 bases and V by 7 bases; bases with no gene match: 7. Germline assignment: CDR1 GTSNPN and CDR2 SVGIG (reference sequence). The CDR3 consists of 14 residues. Here the CDR3 reads CASGTGKSSYEQYF. CDR3 nucleotide sequence: TGTGCCTCCGGGACAGGGAAGAGCTCCTACGAGCAGTACTTC.

This clone was found once. The V call is TRBV4-1, the J call TRBJ2-5, with D tentatively TRBD2 (6 bases). Trimming left V 1 base short and J 2 bases short, with 11 bases between. Germline CDR1 reads MGHRA; CDR2 reads YSYEKL. The CDR3 is 15 amino acids. In DNA, the CDR3 is TGCGCCAGCAGCCAAGGGTTAGCGGATCAAGAGACCCAGTACTTC. Its translation is CASSQGLADQETQYF.

The chain combines TRBV28 with TRBJ1-1; 8 bases line up with TRBD1. Germline V CDR1 and CDR2: MDHEN, SYDVKM. The length of the CDR3 is 14 residues. V shed 7 bases, J shed 4 bases, and the junction held 8 bases outside the gene matches. CDR3 bases: TGTGCCAGCAACACGGACAGGGAGGGCACTGAAGCTTTCTTT. Protein product: CASNTDREGTEAFF. The variable domain in full, completed from reference TRBV28 and TRBJ1-1, reads DVKVTQSSRYLVKRTGEKVFLECVQDMDHENMFWYRQDPGLGLRLIYFSYDVKMKEKGDIPEGYSVSREKKERFSLILESASTNQTSMYLCASNTDREGTEAFFGQGTRLTVV.

The chain combines TRBV6-5 with TRBJ1-1; tentatively, D is TRBD1 (5 bases). CDR1 MNHEY and CDR2 SVGAGI come from the germline V gene. The germline V and J ends were trimmed by 2 bases and 3 bases, with 7 bases remaining between them. CDR3 length: 13 amino acids. CDR3 DNA: TGTGCCAGCAGTTACGGGGCGTACACTGAAGCTTTCTTT. It translates to CASSYGAYTEAFF.

This clone was seen only a few times. The V and J genes are TRBV7-3 and TRBJ1-2, with 7 bases identical to TRBD1. V shed 2 bases and J 5 bases; nucleotides not matched to a gene: 8. Germline V gives CDR1 SGHTA, CDR2 FQGTGA. The CDR3 is made up of 15 amino acids. The CDR3: CASSLGSGTVYGYTF. For the CDR3, the DNA is TGTGCCAGCAGCTTAGGGAGCGGGACAGTATATGGCTACACCTTC.

The genes are TRBV5-5 and TRBJ1-3; D gene unclear. CDR1 and CDR2 (germline): SGHKS, YYEKEE (reference sequence). Trimming removed 4 bases from V and 2 bases from J, with 16 bases in between. The CDR3 has 16 residues. The CDR3 DNA reads TGTGCCAGCAGCGACCACGGGATACTGGCTGGAAACACCATATATTTT. Amino acids: CASSDHGILAGNTIYF.

CDR3: CASSKMGGYTDTQYF. The CDR3 nucleotides are TGTGCCAGCAGCAAAATGGGCGGCTACACAGATACGCAGTATTTT. The V and J genes are TRBV21-1 and TRBJ2-3. TRBV21-1 corresponds to a pseudogene. There are 15 residues in the CDR3.

CDR3 nucleotide sequence: TGTGCCACCACCACCCACAGGGTCAGTGGGGGGGCCAACGTCCTGACTTTC. Protein: CATTTHRVSGGANVLTF. The chain is built from TRBV2 and TRBJ2-6, with D maybe TRBD1 (6 bases). Germline CDR1 reads SNHLY; CDR2 reads FYNNEI. This CDR3 contains 17 residues. V lost 10 bases to trimming and J lost 4 bases, with 23 bases between them.

This clone has just a few counts. The chain has TRBV7-9 and TRBJ1-2; unclear D gene. The CDR3 runs to 14 residues. Germline loops: CDR1 SEHNR, CDR2 FQNEAQ (reference sequence). The ends were cut back, 1 base at V and 0 bases at J, with 6 bases in the middle. CDR3 in amino acids: CASSLGGANYGYTF. In nucleotides, the CDR3 is TGTGCCAGCAGCTTAGGGGGTGCTAACTATGGCTACACCTTC.

The count of this clone is one. V is TRBV15 and J is TRBJ2-5; D might be TRBD2 (6 bases). From germline, CDR1 is LNHNV and CDR2 YYDKDF (reference sequence). V lost 1 base and J 0 bases, leaving 15 bases between the germline ends. This CDR3 has 17 residues. The CDR3 nucleotides are TGTGCCACCAGCAGAGGAGAGCGGGCAGTGTACCAAGAGACCCAGTACTTC. Translating it yields CATSRGERAVYQETQYF.

This chain connects TRBV2 to TRBJ2-3; 7 nucleotides agree with TRBD1. The CDR3 contains 14 residues. Trimming at V came to 6 bases and at J to 2 bases, leaving 5 bases not matched to a gene. CDR1 SNHLY and CDR2 FYNNEI come from the germline V gene. CDR3 sequence (DNA): TGTGCCAGCAGACCGGGACAGACCACAGATACGCAGTATTTT. The encoded protein is CASRPGQTTDTQYF.

The genes are TRBV29-1 and TRBJ2-1; TRBD1 matches 7 bases. V was pared by 3 bases and J by 8 bases, with 4 bases of the junction left unmatched. Per germline, CDR1 SQVTM and CDR2 ANQGSEA. The CDR3 extends over 12 amino acids. CDR3 residues: CSVERGRDEQFF. The DNA of the CDR3 is TGCAGCGTTGAGAGGGGGCGCGATGAGCAGTTCTTC.

The chain employs TRBV2 and TRBJ1-2; TRBD1 matches 10 bases. Germline values: CDR1 SNHLY, CDR2 FYNNEI. The V segment lost 6 bases and the J segment 3 bases; nucleotides outside the gene matches: 10. This CDR3 has 16 residues. The CDR3: CASRAGTGEGYYGYTF. CDR3 nucleotide sequence: TGTGCCAGCAGAGCCGGGACAGGGGAGGGGTACTATGGCTACACCTTC.

This clone was seen only once. This chain joins TRBV2 and TRBJ2-7, with 7 bases identical to TRBD1. The CDR3 consists of 15 residues. Trimming cost V 6 bases and J 2 bases; bases outside gene matches: 10. CDR1 SNHLY and CDR2 FYNNEI come from the germline V gene. DNA of the CDR3: TGTGCCAGCAGGGGGGCTAGACAGGGCCCCTACGAGCAGTACTTC. Its translation is CASRGARQGPYEQYF.

CDR3: CASSLVEGETQYF. The CDR3 nucleotides are TGTGCCAGCAGCTTAGTAGAGGGAGAGACCCAGTACTTC. The chain employs TRBV7-2 and TRBJ2-5, with D possibly matching TRBD2 (5 bases). Germline loops: CDR1 SGHTA, CDR2 FQGNSA. V dropped 1 base and J dropped 4 bases, with 7 bases sitting between them. The CDR3 covers 13 residues.

The chain joins TRBV10-3 to TRBJ1-5, with D perhaps TRBD1 (5 bases). CDR3 size: 16 residues. Looked up from germline, CDR1 is ENHRY and CDR2 is SYGVKD. Trimming took off 0 bases at V and 3 bases at J, with 12 bases between the two ends. CDR3 sequence (DNA): TGTGCCATCAGTGAGTCGGGGACGGATTTCAATCAGCCCCAGCATTTT. The encoded protein is CAISESGTDFNQPQHF.

This clone was observed a few times. The chain carries TRBV30 and TRBJ1-1, with no clear D. The CDR3 extends over 13 amino acids. The germline gives CDR1 GTSNPN, CDR2 SVGIG (reference sequence). V dropped 7 bases and J dropped 1 base, with 13 bases sitting between them. The CDR3 sequence is CASREGWNTEAFF. Written as DNA, the CDR3 is TGTGCCTCGAGAGAAGGGTGGAACACTGAAGCTTTCTTT. The variable domain in full, completed from reference TRBV30 and TRBJ1-1, reads SQTIHQWPATLVQPVGSPLSLECTVEGTSNPNLYWYRQAAGRGLQLLFYSVGIGQISSEVPQNLSASRPQDRQFILSSKKLLLSDSGFYLCASREGWNTEAFFGQGTRLTVV.

This chain links TRBV4-2 with TRBJ2-1; D call uncertain. Germline V gene sequence: CDR1 LGHNA, CDR2 YNFKEQ. V was clipped by 1 base and J by 9 bases, with 7 bases between them. The CDR3 is 12 residues long. The CDR3 here is CASSQASGEQFF. The CDR3 DNA reads TGTGCCAGCAGCCAAGCATCAGGTGAGCAGTTCTTC.

The CDR3 DNA follows: TGTGCCAGCAGCTCGGGTTCAGGGGGGACCTACGAGCAGTACTTC. It codes for CASSSGSGGTYEQYF. The chain carries TRBV7-8 and TRBJ2-7; TRBD1 might be the D (7 bases). V dropped 4 bases and J dropped 2 bases, with 15 bases sitting between them. Germline CDR1 is SGHVS and CDR2 is FQNEAQ. The CDR3 totals 15 residues.

The chain carries TRBV7-3 and TRBJ2-4, with D tentatively TRBD1 (7 bases). V dropped 5 bases and J dropped 6 bases, with 14 bases sitting between them. The CDR3 covers 14 residues. Germline values: CDR1 SGHTA, CDR2 FQGTGA. CDR3 sequence: CASSPQGGINIQYF. As DNA, the CDR3 is TGTGCCAGCAGCCCGCAGGGGGGAATAAACATTCAGTACTTC.

The gene calls are TRBV7-3 and TRBJ2-5; 8 bases fit TRBD1. Germline V gives CDR1 SGHTA, CDR2 FQGTGA. The ends lost 1 base at V and 2 bases at J; junction bases unmatched: 6. This CDR3 has 16 amino acids. The CDR3 DNA reads TGTGCCAGCAGCTTAAATCCCAGGGGGCTACAAGAGACCCAGTACTTC. It encodes CASSLNPRGLQETQYF.

This chain uses TRBV2 with TRBJ1-2; possibly TRBD1 for D (5 bases). The CDR3 covers 12 residues. V was shortened by 3 bases and J by 5 bases, with 7 bases between the two germline ends. Germline assignment: CDR1 SNHLY and CDR2 FYNNEI. Here the CDR3 DNA reads TGTGCCAGCAGTGAGGCAGGGTATGGCTACACCTTC. It codes for CASSEAGYGYTF.

V is TRBV2 and J is TRBJ2-7; the match to TRBD1 covers 7 bases. From germline, CDR1 is SNHLY and CDR2 FYNNEI. The CDR3 extends over 14 amino acids. The V and J ends lost 7 bases and 2 bases, in that order; junction bases with no gene match: 8. The CDR3 nucleotides read TGTGCCAGCAAGGTTCGACAGGGTGCCTACGAGCAGTACTTC. Translated: CASKVRQGAYEQYF. The variable domain in full, with the rest retrieved from reference TRBV2 and TRBJ2-7, is EPEVTQTPSHQVTQMGQEVILRCVPISNHLYFYWYRQILGQKVEFLVSFYNNEISEKSEIFDDQFSVERPDGSNFTLKIRSTKLEDSAMYFCASKVRQGAYEQYFGPGTRLTVT.

The chain links TRBV4-3 to TRBJ2-7, with 9 bases matching TRBD1. The germline gives CDR1 LGHNA, CDR2 YSLEER. This CDR3 is 14 amino acids long. V lost 2 bases to trimming and J lost 2 bases; unmatched junction nucleotides: 1. The CDR3 DNA reads as TGCGCCAGCAGCCAAAGACAGGGGGCCTACGAGCAGTACTTC. This encodes CASSQRQGAYEQYF.

The gene calls are TRBV7-2 and TRBJ2-7; TRBD2 aligns across 8 bases. The CDR3 consists of 15 residues. With V trimmed by 4 bases and J by 7 bases, 12 bases remained unmatched. CDR1 is SGHTA, CDR2 FQGNSA, per germline. Here the CDR3 DNA reads TGTGCCAGCAGCTCTAAGCGGGGGAGGGAGAGAGAGCAGTACTTC. Translating gives CASSSKRGREREQYF.

V and J are TRBV4-1 and TRBJ1-1; D is unresolved. The V end lost 6 bases, the J end lost 2 bases, and 16 bases lay between the germline ends. Germline V gives CDR1 MGHRA, CDR2 YSYEKL. The CDR3 has 15 residues. CDR3 region: CASRREDAGNTEAFF. The CDR3 DNA is TGCGCCAGCAGGCGGGAAGATGCCGGTAACACTGAAGCTTTCTTT.

V usage is TRBV7-7 and J usage is TRBJ2-2; D uncertain. Germline CDR1 is SSHAT and CDR2 is FNYEAQ (reference sequence). Trimming pared 6 bases from V and 0 bases from J, leaving 11 bases between. CDR3 length: 15 residues. In DNA form, the CDR3 reads TGTGCCAGCAGGCAGGAACCTTCGAACACCGGGGAGCTGTTTTTT. Protein product: CASRQEPSNTGELFF.

This chain links TRBV7-6 with TRBJ1-2, with D maybe TRBD1 (5 bases). The CDR3 runs 15 residues. Trimming took 1 base from V and 0 from J, leaving 9 bases between them. Germline loops: CDR1 SGHVS, CDR2 FNYEAQ. CDR3 sequence: CASSLEQAPNYGYTF. The CDR3 DNA reads as TGTGCCAGCAGCTTAGAACAGGCCCCTAACTATGGCTACACCTTC.